This record concerns one T cell receptor (beta chain) sequence. This entry is derived from a study of control samples from healthy donors and cancer patients. CDR3 length: 13 residues. V shed 4 bases and J shed 2 bases, with 10 bases lying between them. CDR1 SGHDT and CDR2 YYEEEE come from the germline V gene. Here immunoSEQ multiplex PCR was the method, and the copy in TCRdb shows in-frame clones only, minus some. Counted here are fewer than 200,000 clones, 90% to 95% occurring once; the ten biggest clones make up 4.1%. Sequences were obtained from blood. The sequence was collected from a woman in her sixties or seventies in good health. V usage is TRBV5-6 and J usage is TRBJ2-7; D is ambiguous. The CDR3 reads CASSPIQAYEQYF. CDR3 nucleotides: TGTGCCAGCAGCCCGATCCAGGCCTACGAGCAGTACTTC.